Listed below are T cell receptor beta chains from one sample, sequenced in a study of regulatory T cells in long-lasting Graves disease. TCRdb processed the multiplex PCR reads anew with MiXCR; each CDR3 protein has one entry. Altogether about 500,000 distinct CDR3 sequences are present, around 11% being singletons, with the ten largest covering roughly 8.9%. This sample also belongs to another study, concerning T cells in Graves' hyperthyroidism and ophthalmopathy.

Specimen: peripheral blood mononuclear cells (PBMCs), collected at new diagnosis, from a patient treated with antithyroid drugs. The receptors shown here come from a woman aged 25 to 45 with Graves disease. The CDR3 runs from the conserved cysteine through the conserved F or W. The order of the fields is V gene, J gene, D gene, clone size, CDR3 protein, CDR3 DNA. A D gene is named only where the DNA matches it firmly. Expanded clones get a size class; other rows say once, few or many, or leave the size out.

V: TRBV24-1
J: TRBJ2-1
D: TRBD2
size: many
CDR3: CATSDSLAGDNEQFF
DNA: TGTGCCACCAGTGATTCTTTGGCGGGAGACAATGAGCAGTTCTTC

V: TRBV18
J: TRBJ1-2
D: NA
size: many
CDR3: CASSPPGQGHGYTF
DNA: TGTGCCAGCTCACCACCCGGGCAGGGCCATGGCTACACCTTC

V: TRBV7-3
J: TRBJ2-1
D: NA
size: many
CDR3: CASSPVRRAYNEQFF
DNA: TGTGCCAGCAGCCCGGTCCGGAGGGCCTACAATGAGCAGTTCTTC

V: TRBV11-2
J: TRBJ2-7
D: TRBD1
size: NA
CDR3: CASSLMPGQGSYEQYF
DNA: TGTGCCAGCAGCTTAATGCCGGGACAGGGGTCCTACGAGCAGTACTTC

V: TRBV2
J: TRBJ2-1
D: NA
size: many
CDR3: CASSEARRGINNEQFF
DNA: TGTGCCAGCAGTGAAGCGCGCCGTGGGATTAACAATGAGCAGTTCTTC

V: TRBV18
J: TRBJ1-1
D: TRBD1
size: many
CDR3: CASSPRGTNTEAFF
DNA: TGTGCCAGCTCACCCAGGGGGACGAACACTGAAGCTTTCTTT

V: TRBV5-6
J: TRBJ1-5
D: NA
size: few
CDR3: CASSLAVRDNQPQHF
DNA: TGTGCCAGCAGCTTGGCGGTGCGCGACAATCAGCCCCAGCATTTT

V: TRBV7-2
J: TRBJ2-4
D: NA
size: NA
CDR3: CTSSPISGGNIQYF
DNA: TGTACCAGCAGCCCCATTAGTGGGGGAAACATTCAGTACTTC

V: TRBV28
J: TRBJ1-1
D: TRBD1
size: many
CDR3: CASSLRQGEAFF
DNA: TGTGCCAGCAGTCTACGACAGGGTGAAGCTTTCTTT

V: TRBV12-3/TRBV12-4
J: TRBJ2-7
D: NA
size: many
CDR3: CASSFREIHEQYF
DNA: TGTGCCAGCAGTTTCCGGGAAATTCACGAGCAGTACTTC

V: TRBV19
J: TRBJ2-5
D: NA
size: many
CDR3: CASSRRGVTQETQYF
DNA: TGTGCCAGTAGTAGAAGAGGGGTAACGCAAGAGACCCAGTACTTC

V: TRBV12-3/TRBV12-4
J: TRBJ2-5
D: NA
size: many
CDR3: CASSLNSQETQYF
DNA: TGTGCCAGCAGTTTGAACAGCCAAGAGACCCAGTACTTC

V: TRBV18
J: TRBJ2-5
D: NA
size: many
CDR3: CASSPRGTQETQYF
DNA: TGTGCCAGCTCACCGAGGGGGACCCAAGAGACCCAGTACTTC

V: TRBV5-4
J: TRBJ2-3
D: TRBD2
size: many
CDR3: CASSSPGLDLADTQYF
DNA: TGTGCCAGCAGCTCCCCTGGACTAGATTTGGCAGATACGCAGTATTTT

V: TRBV19
J: TRBJ2-6
D: NA
size: many
CDR3: CASIPSAVGQSREANVLTF
DNA: TGTGCCAGTATTCCTTCCGCGGTGGGGCAGTCCCGGGAGGCCAACGTCCTGACTTTC

V: TRBV29-1
J: TRBJ2-1
D: TRBD2
size: many
CDR3: CSVAASGNEQFF
DNA: TGCAGCGTTGCAGCTAGCGGGAATGAGCAGTTCTTC

V: TRBV20-1
J: TRBJ2-7
D: TRBD2
size: many
CDR3: CSARLGGTSSLEQYF
DNA: TGCAGTGCTAGGTTAGGAGGGACTAGCAGTCTCGAGCAGTACTTC

V: TRBV20-1
J: TRBJ2-1
D: TRBD2
size: many
CDR3: CSGGGSPYNEQFF
DNA: TGCAGTGGGGGAGGGAGTCCCTACAATGAGCAGTTCTTC

V: TRBV11-2
J: TRBJ1-1
D: NA
size: many
CDR3: CASSNDGPYTEAFF
DNA: TGTGCCAGCAGCAACGACGGGCCCTACACTGAAGCTTTCTTT

V: TRBV24-1
J: TRBJ1-1
D: NA
size: many
CDR3: CATSDSRREKAFF
DNA: TGTGCCACCAGTGATTCCAGGAGGGAGAAGGCTTTCTTT

V: TRBV11-2
J: TRBJ2-1
D: TRBD2
size: once
CDR3: CASSWGGGRAKYNEQFF
DNA: TGTGCCAGCAGCTGGGGGGGCGGGAGGGCCAAATACAATGAGCAGTTCTTC

V: TRBV10-3
J: TRBJ2-7
D: NA
size: many
CDR3: CAISPHAGRTTYEQYF
DNA: TGTGCCATCAGCCCCCATGCAGGAAGAACTACCTACGAGCAGTACTTC

V: TRBV20-1
J: TRBJ2-5
D: NA
size: many
CDR3: CSARLGLTKETQYF
DNA: TGCAGTGCTAGATTAGGACTGACAAAAGAGACCCAGTACTTC

V: TRBV18
J: TRBJ2-1
D: NA
size: many
CDR3: CASSPRPSSYNEQFF
DNA: TGTGCCAGCTCACCTCGCCCAAGCTCCTACAATGAGCAGTTCTTC

V: TRBV6-1
J: TRBJ1-2
D: NA
size: many
CDR3: CASSLGAHYGYTF
DNA: TGTGCCAGCAGCCTCGGGGCCCACTATGGCTACACCTTC

V: TRBV27
J: TRBJ2-7
D: NA
size: few
CDR3: CASSWAGTRGYEQYF
DNA: TGTGCCAGCAGTTGGGCCGGGACAAGGGGCTACGAGCAGTACTTC

V: TRBV7-3
J: TRBJ2-1
D: TRBD2
size: many
CDR3: CASSKTSRNSYNEQFF
DNA: TGTGCCAGCAGCAAGACTAGCCGAAACTCCTACAATGAGCAGTTCTTC